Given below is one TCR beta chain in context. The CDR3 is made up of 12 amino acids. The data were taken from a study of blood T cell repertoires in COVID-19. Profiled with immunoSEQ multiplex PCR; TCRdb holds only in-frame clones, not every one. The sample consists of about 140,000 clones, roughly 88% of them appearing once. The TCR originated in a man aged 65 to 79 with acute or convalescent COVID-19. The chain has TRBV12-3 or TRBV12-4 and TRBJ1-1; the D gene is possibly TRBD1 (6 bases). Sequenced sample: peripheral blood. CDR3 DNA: TGTGCTTCTGGGGGAGGGGGGACTGAAGCTTTCTTT. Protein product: CASGGGGTEAFF.